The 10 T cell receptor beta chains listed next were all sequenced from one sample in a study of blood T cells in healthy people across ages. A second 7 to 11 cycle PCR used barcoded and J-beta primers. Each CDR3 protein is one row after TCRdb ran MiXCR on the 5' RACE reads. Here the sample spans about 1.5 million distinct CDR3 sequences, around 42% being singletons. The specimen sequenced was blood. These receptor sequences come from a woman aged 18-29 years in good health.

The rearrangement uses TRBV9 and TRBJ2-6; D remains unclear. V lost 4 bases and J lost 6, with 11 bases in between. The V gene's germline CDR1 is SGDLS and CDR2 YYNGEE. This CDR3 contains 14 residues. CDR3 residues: CASSPPIEANVLTF. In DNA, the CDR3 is TGTGCCAGCAGCCCACCTATCGAGGCCAACGTCCTGACTTTC.

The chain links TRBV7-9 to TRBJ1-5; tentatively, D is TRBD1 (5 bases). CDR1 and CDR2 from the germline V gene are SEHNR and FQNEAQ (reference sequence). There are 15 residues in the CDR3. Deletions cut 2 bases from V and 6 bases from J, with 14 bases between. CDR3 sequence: CASSLPGQESQPQHF. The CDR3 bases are TGTGCCAGCAGCTTACCCGGACAAGAAAGTCAGCCCCAGCATTTT.

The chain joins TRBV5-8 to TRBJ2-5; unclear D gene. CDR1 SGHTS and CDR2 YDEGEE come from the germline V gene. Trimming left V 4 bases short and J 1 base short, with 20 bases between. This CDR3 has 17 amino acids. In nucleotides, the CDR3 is TGTGCCAGCAGCCCCCAGAGACCCACCCCTACCCAAGAGACCCAGTACTTC. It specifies CASSPQRPTPTQETQYF.

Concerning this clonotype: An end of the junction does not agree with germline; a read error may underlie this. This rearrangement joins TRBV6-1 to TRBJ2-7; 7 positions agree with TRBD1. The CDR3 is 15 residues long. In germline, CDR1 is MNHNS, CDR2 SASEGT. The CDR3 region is CTSSEGTDSSYEQYF. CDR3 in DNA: TGTACCAGCAGTGAAGGGACAGACAGCTCCTACGAGCAGTACTTC.

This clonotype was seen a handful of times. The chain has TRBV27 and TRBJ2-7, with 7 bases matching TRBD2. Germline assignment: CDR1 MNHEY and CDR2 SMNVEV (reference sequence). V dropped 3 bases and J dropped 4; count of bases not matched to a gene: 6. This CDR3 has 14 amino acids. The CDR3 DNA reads TGTGCCAGCAGTTTGCGGGGGAATATATACGAGCAGTACTTC. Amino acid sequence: CASSLRGNIYEQYF.

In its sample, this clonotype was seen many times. CDR3 DNA sequence: TGTGCCAGCAGTGGGGAAGATACGCAGTATTTT. Its protein is CASSGEDTQYF. The V gene is TRBV2, the J gene TRBJ2-3, with D uncertain. The CDR3 is 11 amino acids. With 4 bases removed from V and 5 bases from J, the gap between germline ends came to 4 bases. CDR1 and CDR2 (germline): SNHLY, FYNNEI.

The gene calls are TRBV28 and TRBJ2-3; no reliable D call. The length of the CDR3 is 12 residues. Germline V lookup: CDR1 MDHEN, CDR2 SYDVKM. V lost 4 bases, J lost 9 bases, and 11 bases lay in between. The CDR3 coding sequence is TGTGCCAGCAGTTGGTCGCGGACGACGCAGTATTTT. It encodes CASSWSRTTQYF.

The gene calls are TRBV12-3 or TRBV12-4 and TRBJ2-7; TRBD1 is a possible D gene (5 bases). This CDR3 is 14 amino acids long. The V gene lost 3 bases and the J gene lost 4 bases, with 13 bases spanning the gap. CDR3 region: CASSFGLGVYEQYF. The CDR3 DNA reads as TGTGCCAGCAGTTTTGGTTTAGGGGTGTACGAGCAGTACTTC.

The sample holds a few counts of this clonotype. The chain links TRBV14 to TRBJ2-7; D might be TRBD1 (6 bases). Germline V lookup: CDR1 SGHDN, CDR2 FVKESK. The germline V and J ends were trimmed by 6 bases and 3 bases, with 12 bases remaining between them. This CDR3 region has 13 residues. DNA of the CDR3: TGTGCCAGCAGACTATTACAGGGCTACGAGCAGTACTTC. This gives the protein CASRLLQGYEQYF. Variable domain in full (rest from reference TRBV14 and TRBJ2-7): EAGVTQFPSHSVIEKGQTVTLRCDPISGHDNLYWYRRVMGKEIKFLLHFVKESKQDESGMPNNRFLAERTGGTYSTLKVQPAELEDSGVYFCASRLLQGYEQYFGPGTRLTVT.

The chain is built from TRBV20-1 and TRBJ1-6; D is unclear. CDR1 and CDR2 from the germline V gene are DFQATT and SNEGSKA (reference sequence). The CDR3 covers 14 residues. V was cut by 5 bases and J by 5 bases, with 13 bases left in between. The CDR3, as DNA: TGCAGTGCTCCTCTCGGGAGCGATAATTCACCCCTCCACTTT. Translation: CSAPLGSDNSPLHF.